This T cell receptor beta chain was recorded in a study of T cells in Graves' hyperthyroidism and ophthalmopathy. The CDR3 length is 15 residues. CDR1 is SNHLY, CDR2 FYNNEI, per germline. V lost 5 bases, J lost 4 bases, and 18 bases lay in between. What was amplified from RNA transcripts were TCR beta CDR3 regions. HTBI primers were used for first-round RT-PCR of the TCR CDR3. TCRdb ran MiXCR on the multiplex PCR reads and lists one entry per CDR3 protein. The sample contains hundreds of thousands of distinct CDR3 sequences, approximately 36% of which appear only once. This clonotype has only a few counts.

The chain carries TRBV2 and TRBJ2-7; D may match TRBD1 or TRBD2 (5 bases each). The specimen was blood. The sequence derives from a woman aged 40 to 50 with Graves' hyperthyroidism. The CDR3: CASSFPGPLKYEQYF. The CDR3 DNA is TGTGCCAGCAGTTTTCCGGGGCCCCTGAAGTACGAGCAGTACTTC.